This TCR beta chain was recorded in a study of shared clonotypes between healthy human individuals. Findings and caveats of the study: Naive subsets, compared against memory subsets, generally had larger estimated richness values.

The V gene's germline CDR1 is LGHNA and CDR2 YNFKEQ. V lost 1 base to trimming and J lost 1 base, with 6 bases between them. The CDR3 consists of 14 residues. Produced via immunoSEQ multiplex PCR; TCRdb's table is partial and in-frame only. This sample has about 2.2 million clones, with 93% found just once. Cells designated naive CD8 were CD45RO-negative and were positively selected for CCR7, with terminally differentiated effector memory CD45RA+ cells excluded. Healthy and HIV-negative, the adult donors had no recent acute infections or vaccinations. Remarks on this clone: What it binds is unknown.

Material: naive CD8+ T cells from PBMCs. The TCR originated in a man aged 18-30 years in good health. Some clones in this sample may be carry-over from other donors' samples. This chain uses TRBV4-2 with TRBJ2-3; D gene unclear. The CDR3 region has the DNA TGTGCCAGCAGCCAAGCGGCAGGCACAGATACGCAGTATTTT. As protein: CASSQAAGTDTQYF.